This note documents a single T cell receptor beta chain sequence. In its sample, this clonotype was seen many times. Its antigen has not been determined. Base qualities are missing; no much larger clone stands one base away. These data belong to a study of T cells in Graves' hyperthyroidism and ophthalmopathy (dated by TCRdb to the late 2010s). Describing the broader study: Peripheral blood was sampled at the time of initial diagnosis, prior to any treatment. A discovery cohort of around 98 patients, roughly 45 with Graves' ophthalmopathy and roughly 59 with stable Graves' hyperthyroidism, was used to find distinguishing TCR V-J signatures. Whether ophthalmopathy could be predicted prospectively was tested in an independent validation cohort made up of roughly 19 hyperthyroidism patients plus 17 patients who later progressed to ophthalmopathy. The 100 or so discovery patients were randomly split 7:3 into training and test sets. Thyroid tissue and blood T-cell repertoires from six Graves' hyperthyroidism patients were also compared in the study. Following sampling, methimazole starting at 30 mg daily was given to hyperthyroidism patients, and high-dose intravenous methylprednisolone was given to ophthalmopathy patients. The paper reports TCR Vbeta CDR3 sequencing of 130 to 150 peripheral blood samples: around 41 ophthalmopathy, about 75 hyperthyroidism and about 17 progressor patients. Findings and caveats that apply to the study as a whole: Ophthalmopathy was separated from stable hyperthyroidism by a 13 V-J signature model, with 87.88% sensitivity and about 81% specificity obtained in cross-validation and 80%/75% obtained in testing. Most expanded thyroid clonotypes (frequency above 0.001) were also detected in blood, suggesting blood repertoires may reflect thyroid immune responses. No statistical method was used to set the sample size in advance, and investigators knew the group allocation. In validation, the model predicted progression to ophthalmopathy a median of roughly 6.2 months before onset, with approximately 71% sensitivity and almost 75% specificity.

TCR beta CDR3 regions were amplified from RNA transcripts. For the first round of RT-PCR on the TCR CDR3, the HTBI primer set was used together with the Qiagen OneStep RT-PCR kit. A second multiplex PCR round built the libraries, followed by size selection and purification. Sequencing of the libraries was done on an Illumina HiSeq2000 using paired-end 100 bp reads. In the original analysis: Raw data were processed with SOAPnuke, discarding reads with adapters, uncalled bases, mean Phred below 15, or no exact constant-primer or identifier match. COPE v1.2.5 was used to merge the high-quality paired reads, and each unique nucleotide sequence was defined as a clonotype. MiTCR v1.1 was used to align the clonotypes against IMGT TRBV, TRBD and TRBJ reference segments. Analysis was restricted to V-J combinations with a frequency above 0.0001, which covered roughly 99% of repertoires. The TCS score was defined as F50 (clonal expansion) divided by E x V (chaos), with BLOSUM62-based TCRdist calculated between CDR3 peptides within each V-J. Welch's t-statistics and random forest reduced around 510 V-J features to 13, which were used in a naive Bayes classifier (R e1071). The Morisita-Horn index was used to measure how similar the thyroid and blood repertoires were. TCRdb redid the processing of the public reads, applying fastp at Q25 and MiXCR, and retained in-frame beta chains. Rows merge per CDR3 protein into single entries with the most common DNA and genes. The authors' filters were not applied to this entry. For this sample the table gives roughly 710,000 distinct CDR3 sequences, of which approximately 36% were detected only once. The top ten clonotypes cover less than 35% of the sample.

Stable Graves' hyperthyroidism was defined as the absence of progression to ophthalmopathy over 18 months of follow-up. Hyperthyroidism patients were aged 18 to 65 years and newly diagnosed, with disease duration of less than 2 months. The study excluded patients with uncontrolled infections, other autoimmune diseases, pregnancy or lactation. Diagnoses were established on the basis of clinical symptoms, serum thyroxine and TRAb, thyroid ultrasound, and orbital computed tomography. Ficoll-Paque density gradient centrifugation was used to isolate PBMCs from about 10 ml of fresh peripheral blood. Trizol reagent was used to extract total RNA, and RNA quality was then checked on an Agilent 2100 Bioanalyzer. The sequence derives from a woman aged 40 to 50 with Graves' hyperthyroidism. Source material: blood.

The nucleotide sequence is TGTGCCAGCATGGGACAGGGGGCGGCTCAGCCCCAGCATTTT. Its amino acids are CASMGQGAAQPQHF. Recombination joined TRBV12-3 or TRBV12-4 with TRBJ1-5, and TRBD1 matches 12 of the central bases. From the cysteine through the phenylalanine, the CDR3 covers 14 amino acids. The DNA shown is the 42-base CDR3, in frame from base 1. V trim: 7 bases; J trim: 6 bases; unmatched bases: 4.